This T cell receptor beta chain was documented in a study of CD8 T cells in ankylosing spondylitis. This clonotype has just a few counts. Its antigen is unidentified. Each CDR3 protein gets one entry after TCRdb re-called the 5' RACE reads with MiXCR. The sample includes around 770,000 distinct CDR3 sequences, approximately 10% seen only once; the top ten take approximately 0.51%. Regarding the study as a whole: In ankylosing spondylitis blood, a motif of 7 to 9 highly homologous TCR beta variants appeared characteristic. There were earlier reports of some motif variants in reactive arthritis synovial fluid and blood.

Germline CDR1 reads KGHSH; CDR2 reads LQKENI. CDR3 length: 16 amino acids. The ends were cut back, 0 bases at V and 0 bases at J, with 12 bases in the middle. The sequencing input was blood, either unsorted or a sorted T cell fraction (not recorded which). The chain has TRBV18 and TRBJ2-7; D gene uncertain. This clonotype was obtained from a male donor with ankylosing spondylitis. The CDR3 is CASSPPEGLISYEQYF. Here the CDR3 DNA reads TGTGCCAGCTCACCACCGGAAGGGTTGATCTCCTACGAGCAGTACTTC.